What follows is one T cell receptor (beta chain) and its context. Its antigen is unknown. This CDR3 has 14 residues. Germline CDR1 and CDR2: KGHSH and LQKENI. Trimming stripped 2 bases from V and 1 base from J, with 8 bases between. cDNA came from approximately 0.5 to 1 ug RNA primed by random hexamers. TCRdb called the immunoSEQ multiplex PCR reads again in MiXCR, with one record for every CDR3 protein. The table lists under 200,000 distinct CDR3 sequences, 90% to 95% of them singletons, with over 0.075% in the top ten. The data were obtained in a study of CD8 T cells in Susac syndrome. General study points: In its TCR sequencing and HLA analysis, the study acknowledged that the number of individuals was relatively small.

CD8+ and CD4+ T cells circulating in blood were sequenced for TCR beta. This receptor was obtained from a human donor with Susac syndrome. Input material: CD4+ T cells from PBMCs. The chain carries TRBV18 and TRBJ1-1; D ambiguous. The chain's CDR3 is CASSPGTSNTEAFF. The DNA for the CDR3 is TGTGCCAGCTCACCAGGAACATCGAACACTGAAGCTTTCTTT.